The 6 T cell receptor beta chains reported below all come from one sample, sequenced in a study of blood T cells in healthy people across ages. It was with a sample-barcoded 5' primer and a J-beta primer mix that a second PCR of roughly 7 to 12 cycles was run. TCRdb reprocessed the 5' RACE reads with MiXCR, giving one entry per CDR3 protein. The sample has hundreds of thousands of distinct CDR3 sequences, around 50% seen once. The sequencing sample was made of blood. These receptors were taken from a man of 80 years or more in good health.

The chain recombines TRBV10-3 with TRBJ2-1, with 13 bases fitting TRBD2. The CDR3 has 14 amino acids. The J segment lost 6 bases and the V segment lost 5 bases, leaving 1 base of the junction unmatched. Germline lookup yields CDR1 ENHRY and CDR2 SYGVKD. CDR3 DNA sequence: TGTGCCATCAGTCGGACTAGCGGGGGCAATGAGCAGTTCTTC. It yields the protein CAISRTSGGNEQFF.

This clonotype was observed a few times. The chain joins TRBV6-5 to TRBJ2-7; the match to TRBD1 covers 10 bases. The CDR3 is 15 amino acids. V dropped 4 bases and J dropped 6; count of bases not matched to a gene: 9. The germline V gene has CDR1 MNHEY and CDR2 SVGAGI. This CDR3 is CASSSSPGQGCEQYF. The CDR3 region has the DNA TGTGCCAGCAGTTCCTCGCCGGGACAGGGGTGCGAGCAGTACTTC.

The chain uses TRBV6-2 or TRBV6-3 and TRBJ2-7; D is perhaps TRBD2 (6 bases). Trimming shortened V by 6 bases and J by 3 bases, and 12 bases separated the two germline ends. The CDR3 loop spans 13 amino acids. Germline V CDR1 and CDR2: MNHEY, SVGEGT. The CDR3 region is CASRRGLHYEQYF. For the CDR3, the DNA is TGTGCCAGCAGGAGGGGACTCCACTACGAGCAGTACTTC.

This clonotype appeared a few times. CDR3 in DNA: TGTGCCAGCAGTTACCAGGGACAGGGTCGCGGCGAGCAGTACTTC. As protein: CASSYQGQGRGEQYF. The V gene is TRBV6-6, the J gene TRBJ2-7; 9 nucleotides match TRBD1. CDR1 is MNHNY and CDR2 is SVGAGI in the germline V gene (reference sequence). CDR3 length: 15 residues. Germline trimming cut 2 bases from V and 6 bases from J; bases unmatched to any gene: 8.

Concerning this clonotype: A read error may account for a junction end that differs from germline. This sequence joins TRBV7-2 and TRBJ2-5; possible D gene TRBD2, 5 bases. Germline assignment: CDR1 SGHTA and CDR2 FQGNSA. CDR3 length equals 14 residues. Here the CDR3 DNA reads TGTACCAGCACCAAACGGGGTGGGCAAGGGACCCAGTACTTC. The encoded protein is CTSTKRGGQGTQYF. Full variable domain (outside the CDR3, taken from reference TRBV7-2 and TRBJ2-5): GAGVSQSPSNKVTEKGKDVELRCDPISGHTALYWYRQSLGQGLEFLIYFQGNSAPDKSGLPSDRFSAERTGGSVSTLTIQRTQQEDSAVYLCTSTKRGGQGTQYFGPGTRLLVL.

This clonotype was recorded a few times. The V gene is TRBV9, the J gene TRBJ2-3; possibly TRBD1 or TRBD2 for D (5 bases each). The length of the CDR3 is 15 residues. V lost 0 bases to trimming and J lost 1 base, with 9 bases between them. Germline V gene sequence: CDR1 SGDLS, CDR2 YYNGEE. The CDR3 region has the DNA TGTGCCAGCAGCGTAGGTGGGGGACGCACAGATACGCAGTATTTT. Protein sequence: CASSVGGGRTDTQYF.